The source of this T cell receptor beta chain is a study of post-analysis software for immune sequencing data. In the case of this clonotype: The antigen is unknown.

Presence of unique molecular identifiers characterized the TCR beta cDNA libraries. Input populations of roughly 0.95 to 10 million T cells gave rise to roughly 500,000 cDNA molecules. TCRdb passed the PCR reads through MiXCR, listing each CDR3 protein once. Here the sample spans hundreds of thousands of distinct CDR3 sequences, 25% to 30% being singletons. The germline V and J ends were trimmed by 6 bases and 4 bases, with 13 bases remaining between them. There are 14 residues in the CDR3. CDR1 and CDR2 (germline): MNHEY, SMNVEV (reference sequence). Study-wide points: Roughly 5 TRBV segments (TRBV5-6, TRBV5-1 and TRBV20-1 among them) occurred more frequently in patients than in controls.

This chain links TRBV27 with TRBJ2-4, with D uncertain. The clonotype comes from a girl between 5 and 17 years old with multiple sclerosis. The sample was blood. CDR3 sequence: CASSEGLGKNIQYF. CDR3 nucleotides: TGTGCCAGCAGCGAAGGCCTGGGGAAAAACATTCAGTACTTC.